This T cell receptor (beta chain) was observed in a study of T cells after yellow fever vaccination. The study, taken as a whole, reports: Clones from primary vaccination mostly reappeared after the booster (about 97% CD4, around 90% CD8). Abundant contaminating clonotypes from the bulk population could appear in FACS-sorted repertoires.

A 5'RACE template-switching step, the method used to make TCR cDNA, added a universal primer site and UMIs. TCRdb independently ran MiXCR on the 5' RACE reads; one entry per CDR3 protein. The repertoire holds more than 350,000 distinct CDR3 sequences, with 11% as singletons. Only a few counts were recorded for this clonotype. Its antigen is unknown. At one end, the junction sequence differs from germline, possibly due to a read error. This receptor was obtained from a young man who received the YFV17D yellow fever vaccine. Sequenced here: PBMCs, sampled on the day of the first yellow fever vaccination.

DNA of the CDR3: TGTGCCAGCAGCTCCTACGGGACAGACGCTTTC. Translation gives CASSSYGTDAF. The V call is TRBV5-6, the J call TRBJ2-7, with TRBD1 matching 7 bases. Germline CDR1 is SGHDT and CDR2 is YYEEEE. The CDR3 runs to 11 residues.